The 30 T cell receptor beta chains below all came from one sample that was sequenced in a study of T cell repertoires in cytomegalovirus infection. TCRdb recomputed calls from the reads with MiXCR, one row per CDR3 protein. Seen here are approximately 340,000 distinct CDR3 sequences, 25% to 35% observed once, and the top ten hold roughly 20%. These receptors' targets are unknown. The sample was cultured PBMCs, taken from culture after CMV antigen stimulation. The receptors were gathered from a human donor in good health (CMV status not recorded). Some clones in this sample may be carry-over from other donors' samples.

The sample holds a few counts of this clonotype. The chain joins TRBV19 to TRBJ2-7; TRBD1 matches 8 bases. Germline CDR1 LNHDA, CDR2 SQIVND (reference sequence). The CDR3 loop spans 16 amino acids. Trimming removed 3 bases from V and 2 bases from J; junction bases left unmatched: 9. Here the CDR3 DNA reads TGTGCCAGTAGTATGTCCCCAGGGGGCCTGGCCTACGAGCAGTACTTC. This translates into CASSMSPGGLAYEQYF.

A few counts support this clonotype. The chain couples TRBV6-2 or TRBV6-3 to TRBJ1-1; the match to TRBD1 covers 10 bases. The CDR3 runs to 13 residues. Germline values: CDR1 MNHEY, CDR2 SVGEGT. J gave up 4 bases and V 11 bases, and 7 bases lay outside the gene matches. The DNA for the CDR3 is TGTGCCGCCCGGGACAGGGGTTTCACTGAAGCTTTCTTT. Its protein product is CAARDRGFTEAFF.

This rearrangement joins TRBV19 to TRBJ1-5, with TRBD1 as a possible D gene (5 bases). The CDR3 covers 13 residues. In germline, CDR1 is LNHDA, CDR2 SQIVND (reference sequence). Trimming cost V 8 bases and J 0 bases, with 8 bases left between them. The CDR3 region has the DNA TGTGCCAGTGGGGGTCATAGCAATCAGCCCCAGCATTTT. It codes for CASGGHSNQPQHF.

V and J are TRBV24-1 and TRBJ2-2; a weak D match, TRBD2 (5 bases). Germline lookup yields CDR1 KGHDR and CDR2 SFDVKD. Trimming took 9 bases from V and 3 from J, leaving 16 bases between them. The CDR3 has 15 residues. The CDR3 region has the DNA TGTGCCACCGAGCTTGGGCGGGCCTACACCGGGGAGCTGTTTTTT. It is translated as CATELGRAYTGELFF.

This clonotype has only a few counts. The chain joins TRBV6-6 to TRBJ2-3; D might be TRBD1 (7 bases). The CDR3 is 13 residues long. The V end lost 2 bases, the J end lost 5 bases, and 8 bases lay between the germline ends. The germline CDR1 and CDR2 sequences are MNHNY and SVGAGI (reference sequence). Here the CDR3 reads CASSYQGGDTQYF. The CDR3 region has the DNA TGTGCCAGCAGTTACCAGGGGGGAGATACGCAGTATTTT.

The gene calls are TRBV6-5 and TRBJ2-2; D ambiguous. The CDR3 loop spans 11 amino acids. The V end was cut by 7 bases, the J end by 7 bases, with 7 bases between. From germline, CDR1 is MNHEY and CDR2 SVGAGI. The CDR3 region has the DNA TGTGCCAGCAAAGGGATCGGGGAGCTGTTTTTT. It codes for CASKGIGELFF.

V usage is TRBV19 and J usage is TRBJ2-1; 9 bases line up with TRBD1. Germline V gives CDR1 LNHDA, CDR2 SQIVND (reference sequence). The V gene end was trimmed by 10 bases and the J gene end by 7 bases; junction bases not matched to a gene: 8. The CDR3 runs to 13 residues. The CDR3 here is CAIRDRERNEQFF. DNA for the CDR3: TGTGCCATAAGGGACAGGGAAAGGAATGAGCAGTTCTTC.

The CDR3 region is CASTGTGLSEQFF. The CDR3, as DNA: TGTGCCAGCACCGGGACCGGGCTATCGGAGCAGTTCTTC. The chain carries TRBV11-3 and TRBJ2-1, with D perhaps TRBD1 or TRBD2 (5 bases each). This CDR3 has 13 amino acids. V lost 7 bases, J lost 10 bases, and 17 bases lay in between. CDR1 SGHNT and CDR2 YENEEA come from the germline V gene.

The chain recombines TRBV3-1 with TRBJ1-2, with D unclear. The CDR3 covers 13 residues. Trimming pared 4 bases from V and 12 bases from J, leaving 18 bases between. CDR1 is LGHDT, CDR2 YNNKEL, per germline (reference sequence). CDR3 amino acids: CASSRGVVGSDTF. The CDR3 coding sequence is TGTGCCAGCAGCCGTGGGGTGGTTGGCTCGGACACCTTC.

This clonotype was counted many times. The J gene is TRBJ1-1, the V gene TRBV2, with unresolved D. The CDR3 has 13 amino acids. Looked up from germline, CDR1 is SNHLY and CDR2 is FYNNEI. The ends were cut back, 5 bases at V and 1 base at J, with 8 bases in the middle. CDR3 in DNA: TGTGCCAGCAGTCAACTTGAGAACACTGAAGCTTTCTTT. It encodes CASSQLENTEAFF.

The chain links TRBV12-3 or TRBV12-4 to TRBJ1-1, with D possibly TRBD1 on 6 matching bases. V lost 1 base to trimming and J lost 0 bases, with 21 bases between them. This CDR3 has 19 amino acids. CDR3 sequence: CASSLGGTWGAQVNTEAFF. The CDR3 coding sequence is TGTGCCAGCAGTTTAGGCGGGACATGGGGGGCACAGGTGAACACTGAAGCTTTCTTT.

This sequence joins TRBV9 and TRBJ2-1; 9 bases are shared with TRBD2. The CDR3 is made up of 18 amino acids. Germline CDR1 SGDLS, CDR2 YYNGEE. Trimming cost V 4 bases and J 4 bases; bases outside gene matches: 15. The CDR3 DNA sequence: TGTGCCAGCAGCCCAGGGGGGAGGCGGGAGGGCCTTTACAATGAGCAGTTCTTC. This sequence encodes CASSPGGRREGLYNEQFF.

This rearrangement joins TRBV19 to TRBJ2-2, with a possible D match to TRBD1 (6 bases). Looked up from germline, CDR1 is LNHDA and CDR2 is SQIVND (reference sequence). The CDR3 consists of 14 residues. The V end lost 6 bases, the J end lost 6 bases, and 14 bases lay between the germline ends. In nucleotides, the CDR3 is TGTGCCAGTAGGACCAATGCAGGGGCCGGGGAGCTGTTTTTT. Translated: CASRTNAGAGELFF.

This rearrangement joins TRBV2 to TRBJ1-2; TRBD1 agrees at 7 bases. Germline trimming cut 6 bases from V and 3 bases from J; bases unmatched to any gene: 7. CDR1 is SNHLY and CDR2 is FYNNEI in the germline V gene. The CDR3 is made up of 14 amino acids. This chain's CDR3 is CASSSGQAYYGYTF. Written as DNA, the CDR3 is TGTGCCAGCAGCAGTGGACAGGCCTACTATGGCTACACCTTC.

The table lists this clonotype with a few counts. V is TRBV28 and J is TRBJ2-4; D gene unclear. This CDR3 comprises 14 residues. In germline, CDR1 is MDHEN, CDR2 SYDVKM. Trimming took 3 bases from V and 1 from J, leaving 7 bases between them. The DNA of the CDR3 is TGTGCCAGCAGTTTCGGTACGGCCAAAAACATTCAGTACTTC. Its protein is CASSFGTAKNIQYF. The full variable domain, with the rest looked up from reference TRBV28 and TRBJ2-4, is DVKVTQSSRYLVKRTGEKVFLECVQDMDHENMFWYRQDPGLGLRLIYFSYDVKMKEKGDIPEGYSVSREKKERFSLILESASTNQTSMYLCASSFGTAKNIQYFGAGTRLSVL.

This clonotype was seen once. The genes are TRBV5-1 and TRBJ1-1; D is ambiguous. Germline V lookup: CDR1 SGHRS, CDR2 YFSETQ. This CDR3 has 13 residues. Trimming took 5 bases from V and 0 from J, leaving 8 bases between them. This CDR3 is CASRAALNTEAFF. Here the CDR3 DNA reads TGCGCCAGCAGGGCCGCCTTGAACACTGAAGCTTTCTTT.

The chain has TRBV27 and TRBJ1-5, with no clear D. Trimming removed 5 bases at V and 2 bases at J, with 13 bases between. From germline, CDR1 is MNHEY and CDR2 SMNVEV (reference sequence). There are 15 residues in the CDR3. CDR3 sequence (DNA): TGTGCCAGCAGTCCTCGGGCTGGGGGCAATCAGCCCCAGCATTTT. It translates to CASSPRAGGNQPQHF.

In this sample, this clonotype turned up a few times. This chain joins TRBV11-2 and TRBJ2-1, with 13 bases fitting TRBD2. Per the germline V gene, CDR1 is SGHAT and CDR2 is FQNNGV. The CDR3 loop spans 16 amino acids. The J segment lost 9 bases and the V segment lost 1 base, leaving 6 bases of the junction unmatched. Here the CDR3 reads CASSLAGLAGAVEQFF. The CDR3 bases are TGTGCCAGCAGCTTAGCAGGACTAGCGGGAGCCGTTGAGCAGTTCTTC.

The chain uses TRBV20-1 and TRBJ1-3, with no clear D. Germline-derived CDR1 and CDR2 are DFQATT and SNEGSKA (reference sequence). V was cut by 0 bases and J by 3 bases, with 9 bases left in between. This CDR3 is 14 amino acids long. The CDR3 spells CSARDLGFGNTIYF. The CDR3, as DNA: TGCAGTGCTAGAGATTTGGGGTTTGGAAACACCATATATTTT.

This clonotype occurred a few times. V gene TRBV19 combines with J gene TRBJ2-5, with 7 bases lining up with TRBD1. The germline CDR1 and CDR2 sequences are LNHDA and SQIVND (reference sequence). CDR3 length: 18 amino acids. V dropped 0 bases and J dropped 3; count of bases not matched to a gene: 13. This chain's CDR3 is CASSIDPALDRLKETQYF. The CDR3 nucleotides are TGTGCCAGTAGTATAGATCCCGCCTTGGACAGGCTCAAAGAGACCCAGTACTTC. Complete variable domain (other parts from reference TRBV19 and TRBJ2-5): DGGITQSPKYLFRKEGQNVTLSCEQNLNHDAMYWYRQDPGQGLRLIYYSQIVNDFQKGDIAEGYSVSREKKESFPLTVTSAQKNPTAFYLCASSIDPALDRLKETQYFGPGTRLLVL.

This chain links TRBV12-5 with TRBJ2-7, with D perhaps assigned TRBD1 or TRBD2 (5 bases each). The CDR3 contains 14 residues. CDR1 LGHNT and CDR2 FRNRAP come from the germline V gene. Trimming stripped 5 bases from V and 7 bases from J, with 18 bases between. The CDR3 DNA reads as TGTGCTAGTGGTCCCCCCGGGACGCCCTTAGAGCAGTACTTC. It is translated as CASGPPGTPLEQYF.

This clonotype was seen only a few times. This chain connects TRBV28 to TRBJ2-7; D might be TRBD1 (5 bases). Germline V lookup: CDR1 MDHEN, CDR2 SYDVKM. V was shortened by 8 bases and J by 0 bases, with 11 bases between the two germline ends. This CDR3 is built from 13 residues. CDR3 protein: CASRTLLSYEQYF. The CDR3 bases are TGTGCCAGCCGGACACTTCTCTCCTACGAGCAGTACTTC.

J is TRBJ1-5 and V is TRBV28; no firm D call. The CDR3 runs 12 residues. Germline CDR1 is MDHEN and CDR2 is SYDVKM. V dropped 4 bases and J dropped 9 bases, with 10 bases sitting between them. The CDR3 is CASSWPKRPQHF. CDR3 nucleotides: TGTGCCAGCAGTTGGCCGAAGCGGCCCCAGCATTTT.

This clonotype was observed a handful of times. J is TRBJ2-2 and V is TRBV28, with unresolved D. The CDR3 covers 14 residues. Germline V gene data show CDR1 as MDHEN and CDR2 as SYDVKM. V was pared by 2 bases and J by 1 base, with 5 bases between. The CDR3 region has the DNA TGTGCCAGCAGTTTAGAACAGAACACCGGGGAGCTGTTTTTT. The encoded protein is CASSLEQNTGELFF.

In its sample, this clonotype was seen many times. The V and J genes are TRBV9 and TRBJ2-5; 7 positions agree with TRBD2. In germline, CDR1 is SGDLS, CDR2 YYNGEE. J was trimmed by 0 bases and V by 4 bases; bases with no gene match: 9. This CDR3 is 16 amino acids long. CDR3 in amino acids: CASSLSGRGNQETQYF. The CDR3 DNA follows: TGTGCCAGCAGCCTTTCAGGGCGGGGGAACCAAGAGACCCAGTACTTC.

This clonotype was observed a handful of times. The chain recombines TRBV7-2 with TRBJ1-6; tentative D call: TRBD1 (5 bases). Per the germline V gene, CDR1 is SGHTA and CDR2 is FQGNSA. The CDR3 contains 15 residues. Deletions cut 1 base from V and 7 bases from J, with 11 bases between. CDR3 amino acids: CASSLGQTINSPLHF. CDR3 nucleotides: TGTGCCAGCAGCTTAGGACAGACTATAAATTCACCCCTCCACTTT.

In this sample, this clonotype turned up many times. The chain links TRBV6-1 to TRBJ1-4; 7 bases are shared with TRBD1. V lost 7 bases to trimming and J lost 0 bases; unmatched junction nucleotides: 5. The CDR3 is 15 amino acids. Germline V gene lookup returns CDR1 MNHNS and CDR2 SASEGT. The CDR3 DNA reads TGTGCCAGCACCAGGGACAGCACAACTAATGAAAAACTGTTTTTT. Translation: CASTRDSTTNEKLFF.

The chain links TRBV27 to TRBJ2-3; the match to TRBD2 covers 7 bases. Germline-derived CDR1 and CDR2 are MNHEY and SMNVEV (reference sequence). The V gene end was trimmed by 5 bases and the J gene end by 3 bases; junction bases not matched to a gene: 5. CDR3 length equals 14 residues. CDR3: CASSPRGLTDTQYF. Here the CDR3 DNA reads TGTGCCAGCAGTCCGCGGGGGTTGACAGATACGCAGTATTTT.

The chain's CDR3 is CASSPGLAGVRGIHEQFF. DNA of the CDR3: TGCGCCAGCAGCCCAGGACTAGCGGGAGTGAGAGGGATCCATGAGCAGTTCTTC. The rearrangement joins TRBV5-1 to TRBJ2-1, with 13 bases identical to TRBD2. Trimming removed 4 bases from V and 8 bases from J; junction bases left unmatched: 15. CDR1 SGHRS and CDR2 YFSETQ come from the germline V gene. The CDR3 has 18 amino acids.

This clonotype appeared a few times. The chain's CDR3 is CSGYTDTQYF. CDR3 nucleotides: TGCAGCGGGTACACAGATACGCAGTATTTT. The chain has TRBV29-1 and TRBJ2-3; no definite D call. Germline V lookup: CDR1 SQVTM, CDR2 ANQGSEA. CDR3 length equals 10 residues. V gave up 7 bases and J gave up 2 bases, with 4 bases separating them.